Each of the 17 T cell receptor beta chains below was sequenced from the same sample in a study of blood T cell repertoires in COVID-19. The method was immunoSEQ multiplex PCR; TCRdb's version includes in-frame clones alone and lacks a portion of them. The data show about 100,000 clones, around 79% seen once. Sequencing was performed on peripheral blood. These receptors were taken from an elderly woman with active or convalescent COVID-19.

The genes are TRBV13 and TRBJ2-7, with TRBD1 matching over 8 bases. With 5 bases clipped from V and 0 bases from J, the junction kept 3 bases outside the gene matches. This CDR3 has 14 residues. Germline CDR1 and CDR2: PRHDT and FYEKMQ (reference sequence). The CDR3 sequence: CASSLDRVSYEQYF. In DNA, the CDR3 is TGTGCCAGCAGCCTGGACAGGGTCTCCTACGAGCAGTACTTC.

The chain carries TRBV6-1 and TRBJ2-2; D might be TRBD2 (6 bases). V gave up 2 bases and J gave up 5 bases, with 15 bases separating them. There are 16 residues in the CDR3. The germline V gene encodes CDR1 MNHNS and CDR2 SASEGT. CDR3: CASSEPSSGETGELFF. The DNA for the CDR3 is TGTGCCAGCAGTGAACCATCCTCGGGGGAAACCGGGGAGCTGTTTTTT.

The J gene is TRBJ2-7, the V gene TRBV9, with D possibly matching TRBD1 (7 bases). V gave up 0 bases and J gave up 5 bases, with 18 bases separating them. The CDR3 has 16 amino acids. Germline V gene lookup returns CDR1 SGDLS and CDR2 YYNGEE. The CDR3 sequence is CASSVGGGGVKHEQYF. In DNA form, the CDR3 reads TGTGCCAGCAGCGTAGGAGGAGGGGGCGTAAAGCACGAGCAGTACTTC.

The chain uses TRBV28 and TRBJ1-3, with D possibly being TRBD1 (5 bases). CDR3 length: 15 amino acids. Trimming cost V 6 bases and J 4 bases, with 16 bases left between them. The V gene's germline CDR1 is MDHEN and CDR2 SYDVKM. The chain's CDR3 is CASSPAGGEGNTIYF. The CDR3, as DNA: TGTGCCAGCAGCCCAGCGGGGGGGGAAGGAAACACCATATATTTT. The full variable domain, its missing parts supplied by reference TRBV28 and TRBJ1-3, is DVKVTQSSRYLVKRTGEKVFLECVQDMDHENMFWYRQDPGLGLRLIYFSYDVKMKEKGDIPEGYSVSREKKERFSLILESASTNQTSMYLCASSPAGGEGNTIYFGEGSWLTVV.

J is TRBJ2-7 and V is TRBV6-1; 7 bases match TRBD2. The germline V gene encodes CDR1 MNHNS and CDR2 SASEGT. CDR3 length: 16 amino acids. With 4 bases clipped from V and 2 bases from J, the junction kept 11 bases outside the gene matches. CDR3 nucleotide sequence: TGTGCCAGCAGTGCCCTAACGGGAGGCCTACCCTACGAGCAGTACTTC. It yields the protein CASSALTGGLPYEQYF.

The chain couples TRBV25-1 to TRBJ2-7; TRBD2 matches at 8 bases. The CDR3 has 14 residues. V was clipped by 3 bases and J by 4 bases; unmatched bases: 5. Per germline, CDR1 MGHDK and CDR2 SYGVNS. The CDR3 loop is CASSDSGRSYEQYF. The CDR3, as DNA: TGTGCCAGCAGTGACAGCGGGAGATCTTACGAGCAGTACTTC.

In DNA, the CDR3 is TGTGCCACTAAGGGACTTAGCACAGATACGCAGTATTTT. Translated, it gives CATKGLSTDTQYF. The rearrangement uses TRBV15 and TRBJ2-3; tentative D call: TRBD2 (6 bases). Trimming cost V 9 bases and J 0 bases, with 10 bases left between them. There are 13 residues in the CDR3. CDR1 LNHNV and CDR2 YYDKDF come from the germline V gene (reference sequence).

Worth noting for this clone: One junction end does not reproduce the germline sequence, and a read error may be involved. The V call is TRBV7-7, the J call TRBJ2-1, with TRBD2 matching over 9 bases. The CDR3 runs to 15 residues. Germline V CDR1 and CDR2: SSHAT, FNYEAQ (reference sequence). The DNA of the CDR3 is TGTGCTAGCAGCTTAGGGCGGGAGGGGGGCAATGAGCAGTTCTTC. The encoded protein is CASSLGREGGNEQFF.

V is TRBV11-3 and J is TRBJ2-7; D ambiguous. Trimming shortened V by 1 base and J by 7 bases, and 8 bases separated the two germline ends. Germline loops: CDR1 SGHNT, CDR2 YENEEA. This CDR3 has 12 residues. CDR3 sequence: CASSLGPLEQYF. The CDR3 coding sequence is TGTGCCAGCAGCTTAGGGCCGTTGGAGCAGTACTTC.

Only one count was recorded for this clone. This chain links TRBV5-1 with TRBJ2-5; 7 bases align to TRBD1. The V and J ends lost 3 bases and 1 base, in that order; junction bases with no gene match: 6. The CDR3 contains 15 residues. In germline, CDR1 is SGHRS, CDR2 YFSETQ. The CDR3 sequence is CASSYGTAPQETQYF. The CDR3 coding sequence is TGCGCCAGCAGCTACGGGACAGCCCCCCAAGAGACCCAGTACTTC.

This clone was counted only a few times. The CDR3 protein is CASREEGLLGGYTF. The CDR3 bases are TGTGCCAGCAGGGAGGAGGGGCTCCTTGGTGGCTACACCTTC. The gene calls are TRBV27 and TRBJ1-2, with D maybe TRBD1 (5 bases). The CDR3 is made up of 14 amino acids. V was pared by 6 bases and J by 7 bases, with 18 bases between. In germline, CDR1 is MNHEY, CDR2 SMNVEV (reference sequence).

This clone has more than one count but fewer than ten. The CDR3 coding sequence is TGTGCCAGCAGTTTGGGGGGGGACTCCTACGAGCAGTACTTC. It translates to CASSLGGDSYEQYF. The chain links TRBV27 to TRBJ2-7, with 7 bases fitting TRBD2. V was clipped by 3 bases and J by 0 bases; unmatched bases: 2. CDR3 length equals 14 residues. Germline V gene data show CDR1 as MNHEY and CDR2 as SMNVEV (reference sequence).

This chain joins TRBV4-2 and TRBJ2-7, with TRBD2 identical over 10 bases. The CDR3 extends over 15 amino acids. Per the germline V gene, CDR1 is LGHNA and CDR2 is YNFKEQ. V shed 6 bases and J 2 bases; nucleotides not matched to a gene: 7. CDR3 region: CASRGLAGGPYEQYF. The CDR3 DNA reads TGTGCCAGCAGGGGCTTAGCGGGAGGTCCCTACGAGCAGTACTTC.

The chain uses TRBV6-5 and TRBJ1-6; possibly TRBD1 for D (6 bases). This CDR3 spans 15 amino acids. Trimming cost V 5 bases and J 7 bases, with 15 bases left between them. Germline V gene data show CDR1 as MNHEY and CDR2 as SVGAGI. As DNA, the CDR3 is TGTGCCAGCAGTCAACTACAGGGTGTAAATTCACCCCTCCACTTT. Protein: CASSQLQGVNSPLHF.

This clone occurred a few times. CDR3: CASSLVAGAYEQYF. DNA of the CDR3: TGTGCCAGCAGTTTAGTGGCAGGGGCCTACGAGCAGTACTTC. V usage is TRBV27 and J usage is TRBJ2-7, with D perhaps TRBD1 (6 bases). The germline V gene has CDR1 MNHEY and CDR2 SMNVEV (reference sequence). The CDR3 spans 14 residues. The V end lost 2 bases, the J end lost 2 bases, and 10 bases lay between the germline ends.

The chain has TRBV11-2 and TRBJ2-1; no reliable D call. Trimming left V 8 bases short and J 8 bases short, with 7 bases between. The CDR3 contains 10 residues. Per germline, CDR1 SGHAT and CDR2 FQNNGV. The CDR3 DNA reads TGTGCCAGCGGCGACTATGAGCAGTTCTTC. Translation gives CASGDYEQFF. Full variable domain (missing parts from reference TRBV11-2 and TRBJ2-1): EAGVAQSPRYKIIEKRQSVAFWCNPISGHATLYWYQQILGQGPKLLIQFQNNGVVDDSQLPKDRFSAERLKGVDSTLKIQPAKLEDSAVYLCASGDYEQFFGPGTRLTVL.

V and J are TRBV7-3 and TRBJ2-3; possible D gene TRBD1, 6 bases. Germline CDR1 is SGHTA and CDR2 is FQGTGA. V lost 4 bases, J lost 1 base, and 18 bases lay in between. The CDR3 runs 17 residues. CDR3 nucleotides: TGTGCCAGCAGCTCCCGAGTTGGGGGCCTGGGCACAGATACGCAGTATTTT. Its protein product is CASSSRVGGLGTDTQYF.